A selection of T cell receptor beta chains follows, all from one sample in a study of blood T cell repertoires in COVID-19. Using immunoSEQ multiplex PCR, the repertoire was profiled, and TCRdb retains in-frame clones only, with some absent. This sample yields 200,000 to 250,000 clones, of which roughly 85% are seen a single time; around 2.5% belongs to the top ten. Specimen: peripheral blood. Source of these receptors: a woman in her 70s with COVID-19, enrolled during active disease. CDR3s include the opening cysteine and the closing phenylalanine or tryptophan. A D gene is named only where the DNA matches it firmly. A clone size is listed for some rows: how often the clone was seen (once, few, many), or a class if it is expanded.

J gene	D gene	CDR3 length	V gene	clone size	CDR3 protein	CDR3 DNA
TRBJ1-6	-	14	TRBV30	-	CAWGTGIVYSPLHF	TGTGCCTGGGGAACAGGGATCGTTTACTCACCCCTCCACTTT
TRBJ1-5	-	14	TRBV30	-	CAWSRSGGNQPQHF	TGTGCCTGGAGTCGGTCAGGGGGCAATCAGCCCCAGCATTTT
TRBJ1-4	-	15	TRBV11-2	-	CASSLARSGNEKLFF	TGTGCCAGCAGCTTAGCTAGGTCAGGGAATGAAAAACTGTTTTTT
TRBJ1-4	TRBD1	20	TRBV4-2	-	CASSPNLVGRGLNLPGKLFF	TGTGCCAGCAGCCCTAATCTCGTGGGCAGGGGGCTTAATCTTCCTGGAAAACTGTTTTTT
TRBJ1-1	-	14	TRBV27	-	CASSLSRGGTEAFF	TGTGCCAGCAGTTTATCGCGGGGAGGCACTGAAGCTTTCTTT
TRBJ1-1	-	14	TRBV11-3	-	CASSPLRGGTEAFF	TGTGCCAGCAGCCCGCTTCGGGGGGGCACTGAAGCTTTCTTT
TRBJ2-1	-	14	TRBV5-1	-	CASSLVSSYNEQFF	TGCGCCAGCAGCTTGGTTAGCTCCTACAATGAGCAGTTCTTC
TRBJ2-1	-	16	TRBV11-2	-	CASSPHLDGDYNEQFF	TGTGCCAGCAGCCCCCATCTCGACGGGGACTACAATGAGCAGTTCTTC
TRBJ1-5	TRBD1	15	TRBV29-1	few	CSVTQGAGGNQPQHF	TGCAGCGTTACACAGGGGGCAGGCGGCAATCAGCCCCAGCATTTT
TRBJ2-1	TRBD2	16	TRBV2	-	CASSDEWTSGGDEQFF	TGTGCCAGCAGTGACGAGTGGACTAGCGGGGGGGATGAGCAGTTCTTC
TRBJ2-7	-	11	TRBV7-2	-	CASSSAYEQYF	TGTGCCAGCAGCTCTGCCTACGAGCAGTACTTC
TRBJ1-5	-	14	TRBV27	-	CASSRGKGNQPQHF	TGTGCCAGCAGTCGAGGGAAAGGCAATCAGCCCCAGCATTTT
TRBJ2-3	-	14	TRBV5-4	-	CASSLAGAADTQYF	TGTGCCAGCAGCTTGGCGGGAGCCGCAGATACGCAGTATTTT
TRBJ2-3	TRBD2	18	TRBV3-1/TRBV3-2	-	CASSQPRGLGTVADTQYF	TGTGCCAGCAGCCAGCCCCGTGGACTAGGGACGGTCGCAGATACGCAGTATTTT
TRBJ1-1	-	13	TRBV6-5	-	CASAQGRRTEAFF	TGTGCCAGCGCCCAGGGTAGGCGAACTGAAGCTTTCTTT
TRBJ1-1	TRBD1	16	TRBV28	once	CASTPSDRGKNTEAFF	TGTGCCAGCACCCCTTCGGACAGGGGGAAGAACACTGAAGCTTTCTTT
TRBJ2-2	TRBD2	16	TRBV9	once	CASSTRLAGNTGELFF	TGTGCCAGCAGCACCCGACTAGCGGGGAACACCGGGGAGCTGTTTTTT
TRBJ2-2	-	14	TRBV27	-	CASSFSGVAGELFF	TGTGCCAGCAGTTTTTCCGGGGTTGCCGGGGAGCTGTTTTTT
TRBJ1-4	-	15	TRBV5-1	-	CASSIEGATNEKLFF	TGCGCCAGCAGCATAGAGGGAGCAACTAATGAAAAACTGTTTTTT
TRBJ2-3	TRBD1	17	TRBV24-1	-	CATSDLGDRGRGDTQYF	TGTGCCACCAGTGATTTGGGGGACAGGGGGCGCGGAGATACGCAGTATTTT
TRBJ2-7	-	16	TRBV3-1/TRBV3-2	-	CASSRKSDSHPYEQYF	TGTGCCAGCAGCCGGAAATCGGACAGCCACCCCTACGAGCAGTACTTC
TRBJ1-4	-	13	TRBV30	-	CAFRGGGPEKLFF	TGTGCCTTTCGAGGAGGTGGGCCGGAAAAACTGTTTTTT
TRBJ2-7	-	15	TRBV5-5	-	CASSLAVGSSYEQYF	TGTGCCAGCAGCTTGGCGGTAGGGAGCTCCTACGAGCAGTACTTC
TRBJ1-2	-	14	TRBV18	few	CASSPLGGPYGYTF	TGTGCCAGCTCACCACTAGGAGGACCCTATGGCTACACCTTC
TRBJ2-5	TRBD1	16	TRBV19	few	CASSKIIGQGQETQYF	TGTGCCAGTAGTAAAATAATAGGACAGGGGCAAGAGACCCAGTACTTC
TRBJ1-1	TRBD1	14	TRBV6-1	-	CASREDRGIGEAFF	TGTGCCAGCAGAGAAGACAGGGGCATTGGGGAAGCTTTCTTT
TRBJ2-5	-	14	TRBV29-1	-	CSVEESRDRETQYF	TGCAGCGTTGAAGAGAGCAGGGATAGGGAGACCCAGTACTTC
TRBJ1-1	-	14	TRBV6-2/TRBV6-3	-	CASSYNPENTEAFF	TGTGCCAGCAGTTATAATCCAGAGAACACTGAAGCTTTCTTT
TRBJ2-7	-	15	TRBV18	-	CASSPRRDSSYEQYF	TGTGCCAGCTCACCACGGCGGGACTCCTCCTACGAGCAGTACTTC
TRBJ2-4	TRBD2	16	TRBV28	once	CASSKLAGESKNIQYF	TGTGCCAGCAGCAAACTAGCGGGAGAATCCAAAAACATTCAGTACTTC
TRBJ2-3	TRBD1	17	TRBV6-2/TRBV6-3	few	CASSSNRGQFLTDTQYF	TGTGCCAGCAGTTCCAACAGGGGGCAGTTCCTCACAGATACGCAGTATTTT
TRBJ1-2	-	13	TRBV12-3/TRBV12-4	-	CASSSQGYYGYTF	TGTGCCAGCAGTTCTCAGGGGTACTATGGCTACACCTTC
TRBJ2-5	TRBD2	17	TRBV6-6	many	CASSPGLAGGNQETQYF	TGTGCCAGCAGTCCGGGACTAGCGGGGGGGAATCAAGAGACCCAGTACTTC
TRBJ1-1	-	13	TRBV11-3	-	CASSPLVDTEAFF	TGTGCCAGCAGCCCCCTAGTGGACACTGAAGCTTTCTTT
TRBJ1-1	-	17	TRBV11-3	-	CASSLGAVGHLNTEAFF	TGTGCCAGCAGCTTAGGGGCGGTTGGACATTTGAACACTGAAGCTTTCTTT
TRBJ2-1	TRBD1	16	TRBV9	-	CASTLTGTGAYNEQFF	TGTGCCAGCACCCTGACCGGGACAGGGGCCTACAATGAGCAGTTCTTC
TRBJ1-1	-	15	TRBV3-1/TRBV3-2	once	CASSLSRTGNTEAFF	TGTGCCAGCAGCCTCTCGAGAACAGGGAACACTGAAGCTTTCTTT
TRBJ2-7	-	15	TRBV30	-	CAWSPKGGASYEQYF	TGTGCCTGGAGTCCCAAAGGGGGGGCCTCCTACGAGCAGTACTTC
TRBJ1-2	-	14	TRBV7-2	-	CASSFAGTSYGYTF	TGTGCCAGCAGCTTCGCCGGGACAAGCTATGGCTACACCTTC
TRBJ1-1	-	14	TRBV7-9	once	CASGPWGGDTEAFF	TGTGCCAGCGGCCCGTGGGGGGGAGACACTGAAGCTTTCTTT
TRBJ1-2	-	16	TRBV11-3	-	CASSAGGTPANYGYTF	TGTGCCAGCAGCGCGGGGGGAACGCCAGCTAACTATGGCTACACCTTC
TRBJ1-2	-	14	TRBV10-3	-	CAISKTGPDHGYTF	TGTGCCATCAGTAAAACAGGGCCCGATCATGGCTACACCTTC
TRBJ2-1	-	15	TRBV6-5	-	CASSSIQGSYNEQFF	TGTGCCAGCAGTTCCATACAGGGATCCTACAATGAGCAGTTCTTC
TRBJ2-1	TRBD1	18	TRBV29-1	few	CSGVGGQGAVEAYNEQFF	TGCAGCGGGGTGGGCGGACAGGGGGCGGTGGAGGCCTACAATGAGCAGTTCTTC